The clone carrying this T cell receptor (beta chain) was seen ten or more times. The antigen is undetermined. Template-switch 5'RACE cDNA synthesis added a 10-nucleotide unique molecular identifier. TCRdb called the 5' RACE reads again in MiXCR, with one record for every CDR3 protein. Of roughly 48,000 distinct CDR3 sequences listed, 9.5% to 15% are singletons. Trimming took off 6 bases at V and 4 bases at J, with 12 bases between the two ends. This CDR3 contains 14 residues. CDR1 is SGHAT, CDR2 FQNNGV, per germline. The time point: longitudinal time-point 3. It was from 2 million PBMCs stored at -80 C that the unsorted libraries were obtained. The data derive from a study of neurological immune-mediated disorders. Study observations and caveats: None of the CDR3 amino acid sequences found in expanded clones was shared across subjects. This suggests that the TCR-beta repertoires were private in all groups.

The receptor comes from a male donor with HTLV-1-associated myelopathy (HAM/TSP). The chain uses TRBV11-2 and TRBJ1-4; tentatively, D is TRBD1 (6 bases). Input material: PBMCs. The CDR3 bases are TGTGCCAGCAGATCGACAGGACTTAATGAAAAACTGTTTTTT. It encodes CASRSTGLNEKLFF.